The present entry profiles one T cell receptor beta chain with its context. This specimen belongs to a study of blood T cell repertoires in COVID-19. Study-wide background: Acute and convalescent COVID-19 specimens originated in the United States, Italy and Spain. The cDNA or gDNA used as material had been derived from T cells, B-cell-depleted T cells, or PBMCs.

Trimming cost V 6 bases and J 0 bases; bases outside gene matches: 10. The CDR3 is 16 residues long. The germline V gene encodes CDR1 SGHTA and CDR2 FQGNSA. In the authors' workflow: By means of reference gene primer amplification, nucleated cell counts were estimated. The table came from immunoSEQ multiplex PCR; TCRdb's copy has only in-frame clones and leaves some out. V, J and clone size are those of that table, while D and trimming were read from the DNA. The sample records 150,000 to 180,000 clones, roughly four fifths being singletons. This TCR was recovered from a man older than 75 with acute or convalescent COVID-19. The chain recombines TRBV7-2 with TRBJ1-2; TRBD1 aligns across 7 bases. The sequenced sample consisted of peripheral blood. CDR3 DNA sequence: TGTGCCAGCAGGAAATACGGGACAGAGACTAACTATGGCTACACCTTC. It codes for CASRKYGTETNYGYTF.